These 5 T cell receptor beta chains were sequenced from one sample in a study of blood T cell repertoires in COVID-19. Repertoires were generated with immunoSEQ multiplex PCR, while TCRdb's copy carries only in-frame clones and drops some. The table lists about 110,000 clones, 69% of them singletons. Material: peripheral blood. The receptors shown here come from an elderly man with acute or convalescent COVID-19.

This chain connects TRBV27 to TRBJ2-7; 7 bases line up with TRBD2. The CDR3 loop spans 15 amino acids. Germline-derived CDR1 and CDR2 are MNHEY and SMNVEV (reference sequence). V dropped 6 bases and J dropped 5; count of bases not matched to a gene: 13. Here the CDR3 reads CASRPGAGVGHEQYF. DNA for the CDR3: TGTGCCAGCAGACCCGGGGCGGGAGTAGGGCACGAGCAGTACTTC.

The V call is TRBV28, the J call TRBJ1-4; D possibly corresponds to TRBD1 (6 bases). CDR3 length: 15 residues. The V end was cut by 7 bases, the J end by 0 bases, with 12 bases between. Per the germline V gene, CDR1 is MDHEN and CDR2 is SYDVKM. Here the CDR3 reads CASKRGSATNEKLFF. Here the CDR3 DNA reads TGTGCCAGCAAAAGGGGGAGTGCAACTAATGAAAAACTGTTTTTT. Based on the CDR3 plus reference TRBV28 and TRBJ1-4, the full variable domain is DVKVTQSSRYLVKRTGEKVFLECVQDMDHENMFWYRQDPGLGLRLIYFSYDVKMKEKGDIPEGYSVSREKKERFSLILESASTNQTSMYLCASKRGSATNEKLFFGSGTQLSVL.

CDR3 sequence (DNA): TGTGCCAGTAGTACTCAGTCCTCGGGAGCTTATGGCTACACCTTC. It encodes CASSTQSSGAYGYTF. The chain joins TRBV19 to TRBJ1-2; no clear D gene. The CDR3 is 15 residues long. CDR1 is LNHDA and CDR2 is SQIVND in the germline V gene (reference sequence). Trimming stripped 4 bases from V and 5 bases from J, with 17 bases between.

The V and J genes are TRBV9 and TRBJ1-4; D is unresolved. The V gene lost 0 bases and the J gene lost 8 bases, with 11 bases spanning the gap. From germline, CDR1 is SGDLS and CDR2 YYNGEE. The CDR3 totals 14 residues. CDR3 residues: CASSVGHSGEKLFF. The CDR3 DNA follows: TGTGCCAGCAGCGTAGGACACTCGGGGGAAAAACTGTTTTTT.

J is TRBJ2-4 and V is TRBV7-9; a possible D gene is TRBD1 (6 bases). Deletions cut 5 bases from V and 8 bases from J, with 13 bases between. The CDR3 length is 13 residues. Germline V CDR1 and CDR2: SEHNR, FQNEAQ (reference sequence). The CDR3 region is CASSDRQVDIQYF. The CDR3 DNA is TGTGCCAGCAGCGATCGACAGGTGGACATTCAGTACTTC. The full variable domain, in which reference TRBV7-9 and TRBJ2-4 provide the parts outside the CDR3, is DTGVSQNPRHKITKRGQNVTFRCDPISEHNRLYWYRQTLGQGPEFLTYFQNEAQLEKSRLLSDRFSAERPKGSFSTLEIQRTEQGDSAMYLCASSDRQVDIQYFGAGTRLSVL.